The clone carrying this T cell receptor (beta chain) has only a few counts. A single record per CDR3 protein comes from TCRdb applying MiXCR to the 5' RACE reads. The repertoire holds about 64,000 distinct CDR3 sequences, with more than 7% as singletons. These data belong to a study of early T cells in non-severe SARS-CoV-2 infection. The CDR3 runs 14 residues. V lost 11 bases and J lost 1, with 17 bases in between. Germline-derived CDR1 and CDR2 are MNHNS and SASEGT. V and J are TRBV6-1 and TRBJ1-1; possible D gene TRBD1, 6 bases. The sample was whole blood, taken at baseline. This clonotype was obtained from an adult who was a healthcare worker with PCR-confirmed SARS-CoV-2 infection or an uninfected control (not recorded which). CDR3 coding DNA: TGTGCCTTAAGTTTTCACAGGGCGAACACTGAAGCTTTCTTT. Its translation is CALSFHRANTEAFF.